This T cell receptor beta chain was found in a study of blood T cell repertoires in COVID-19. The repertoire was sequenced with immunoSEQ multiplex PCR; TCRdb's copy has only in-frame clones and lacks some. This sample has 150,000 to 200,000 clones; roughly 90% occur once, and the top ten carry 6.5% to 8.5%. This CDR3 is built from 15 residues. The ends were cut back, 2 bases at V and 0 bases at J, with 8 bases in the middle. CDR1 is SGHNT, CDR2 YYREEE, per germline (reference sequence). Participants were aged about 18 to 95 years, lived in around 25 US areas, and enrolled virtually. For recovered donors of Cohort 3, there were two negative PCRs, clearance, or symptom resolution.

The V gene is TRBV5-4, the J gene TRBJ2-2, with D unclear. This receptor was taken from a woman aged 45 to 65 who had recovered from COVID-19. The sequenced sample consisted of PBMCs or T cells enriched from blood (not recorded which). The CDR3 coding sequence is TGTGCCAGCAGCTTCGACATATCGAACACCGGGGAGCTGTTTTTT. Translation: CASSFDISNTGELFF.